This T cell receptor beta chain originates from a study of blood T cell repertoires in COVID-19. On the study more broadly: Whether acute or convalescent, the COVID-19 samples came from the United States, Italy and Spain. Sources were T cells, B-cell-depleted T cells, or PBMCs; the material itself was cDNA or gDNA.

This CDR3 spans 14 amino acids. Germline assignment: CDR1 SQVTM and CDR2 ANQGSEA. In the original workflow: Amplifying reference gene primers gave estimates of nucleated cell counts. Produced via immunoSEQ multiplex PCR; TCRdb's table is partial and in-frame only. The V and J calls and the clone size are those of that table, but D and trimming were determined from the DNA. Of approximately 190,000 clones in the sample, around four fifths were seen once. Sequencing was performed on peripheral blood. This clonotype was obtained from a woman in her 70s with active or convalescent COVID-19. The V gene is TRBV29-1, the J gene TRBJ2-5; 9 nucleotides agree with TRBD2. The CDR3 sequence: CSAPPREGQETQYF. DNA of the CDR3: TGCAGTGCTCCCCCGCGGGAGGGCCAAGAGACCCAGTACTTC.